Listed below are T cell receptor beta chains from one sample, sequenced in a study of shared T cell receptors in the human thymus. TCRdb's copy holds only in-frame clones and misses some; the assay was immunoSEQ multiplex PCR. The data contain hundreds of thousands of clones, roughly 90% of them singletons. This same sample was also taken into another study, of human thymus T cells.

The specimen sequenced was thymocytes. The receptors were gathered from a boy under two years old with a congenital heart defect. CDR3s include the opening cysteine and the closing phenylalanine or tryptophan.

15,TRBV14,CASSQVRGGQETQYF
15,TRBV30,CAWMSKTQGLVEAFF
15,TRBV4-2,CASSQWWTDSYEQYF
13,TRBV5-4,CASGGLAFNEQFF
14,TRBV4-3,CASSQAGEDYEQYF
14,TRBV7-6,CASSRGTGCYEQYF
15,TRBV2,CASSPRQSTNEKLFF
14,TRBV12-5,CASGFRYGTGELFF
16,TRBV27,CASSLNVAIAKNIQYF
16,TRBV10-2,CASTGRARLNTGELFF
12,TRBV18,CASSLDSTEAFF
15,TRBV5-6,CASSSRGELNYEQYF
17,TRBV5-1,CASRVSKWTGEDTEAFF
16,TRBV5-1,CASSLATGTIPAEQFF
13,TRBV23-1,CASSLTAQEPQHF
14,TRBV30,CAWRLQGSGNTIYF
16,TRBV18,CASSPRGGRNSYEQYF
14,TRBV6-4,CASSDSRHAGVKYF
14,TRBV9,CASSPGRNTGELFF
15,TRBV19,CASSIGATYQETQYF
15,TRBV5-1,CASSFGQGVTDTQYF
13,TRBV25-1,CASSSPLPYEQYF
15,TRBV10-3,CAISESRVPAETQYF
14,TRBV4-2,CASSQDLKVYGYTF
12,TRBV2,CASRWEEETQYF
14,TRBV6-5,CASISARLNEKLFF
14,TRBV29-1,CSVLTSGPYNEQFF
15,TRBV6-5,CASQADRGASYEQYF
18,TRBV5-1,CASSPLQPTSEGANVLTF
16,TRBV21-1,CASSKGATGSQETQYF
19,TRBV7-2,CASGYGTSVRWSGLDTQYF
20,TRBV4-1,CASSQDIPRRLAGPTDTQYF